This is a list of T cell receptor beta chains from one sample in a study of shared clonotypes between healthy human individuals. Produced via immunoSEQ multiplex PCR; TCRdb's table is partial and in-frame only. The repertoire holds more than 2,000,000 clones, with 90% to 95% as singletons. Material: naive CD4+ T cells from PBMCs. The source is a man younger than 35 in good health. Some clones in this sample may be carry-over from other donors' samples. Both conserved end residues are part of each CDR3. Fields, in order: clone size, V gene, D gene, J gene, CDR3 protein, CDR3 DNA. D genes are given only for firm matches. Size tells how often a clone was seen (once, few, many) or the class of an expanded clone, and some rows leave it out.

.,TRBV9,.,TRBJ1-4,CASSVGGRNEKLFF,TGTGCCAGCAGCGTAGGAGGACGAAATGAAAAACTGTTTTTT
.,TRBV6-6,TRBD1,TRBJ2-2,CASRNGGTGNTGELFF,TGTGCCAGCAGAAACGGAGGGACAGGGAACACCGGGGAGCTGTTTTTT
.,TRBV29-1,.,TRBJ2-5,CSVGLQQETQYF,TGCAGCGTTGGTTTGCAGCAAGAGACCCAGTACTTC
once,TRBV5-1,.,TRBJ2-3,CASSLAGASTDTQYF,TGCGCCAGCAGCTTGGCGGGAGCCTCCACAGATACGCAGTATTTT
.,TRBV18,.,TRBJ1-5,CASSREGNQPQHF,TGTGCCAGCTCACGTGAGGGCAATCAGCCCCAGCATTTT
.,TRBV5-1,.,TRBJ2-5,CASSLIGAGSVETQYF,TGCGCCAGCAGCTTGATAGGGGCGGGATCGGTTGAGACCCAGTACTTC
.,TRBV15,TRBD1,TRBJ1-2,CATSRAWTGQGYTF,TGTGCCACCAGCAGAGCCTGGACAGGGCAGGGCTACACCTTC
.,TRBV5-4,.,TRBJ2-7,CASSGTGSYEQYF,TGTGCCAGCAGCGGTACTGGATCCTACGAGCAGTACTTC
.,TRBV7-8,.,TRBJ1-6,CASSTFRSQGEGSPLHF,TGTGCCAGCAGCACATTCAGATCACAGGGTGAGGGATCACCCCTCCACTTT
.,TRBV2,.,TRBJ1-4,CASSEGGPRMGEKLFF,TGTGCCAGCAGTGAAGGAGGGCCTCGGATGGGAGAAAAACTGTTTTTT
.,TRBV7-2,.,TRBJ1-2,CASGNSRGGTNYGYTF,TGTGCCAGCGGCAATTCCCGGGGGGGGACTAACTATGGCTACACCTTC
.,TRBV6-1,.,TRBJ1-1,CASSSEMNTEAFF,TGTGCCAGCAGTTCCGAGATGAACACTGAAGCTTTCTTT
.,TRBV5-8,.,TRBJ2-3,CASSYTDTQYF,TGTGCCAGCAGCTACACAGATACGCAGTATTTT
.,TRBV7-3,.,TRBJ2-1,CASSLIRGPGPEQFF,TGTGCCAGCAGCTTAATTAGGGGCCCTGGGCCTGAGCAGTTCTTC
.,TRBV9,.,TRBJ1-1,CASSVDGVPTEAFF,TGTGCCAGCAGCGTAGATGGGGTGCCCACTGAAGCTTTCTTT
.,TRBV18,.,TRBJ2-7,CASSPARGYEQYF,TGTGCCAGCTCACCGGCGAGGGGCTACGAGCAGTACTTC
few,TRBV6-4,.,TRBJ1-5,CASSDSREDQPQHF,TGTGCCAGCAGTGACTCGAGAGAAGATCAGCCCCAGCATTTT
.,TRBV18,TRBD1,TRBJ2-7,CASSPPGQATYEQYF,TGTGCCAGCTCACCTCCGGGACAGGCGACCTACGAGCAGTACTTC
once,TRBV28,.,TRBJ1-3,CASSNQVTGNTIYF,TGTGCCAGCAGTAATCAGGTCACTGGAAACACCATATATTTT
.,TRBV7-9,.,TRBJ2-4,CASSRTPGEYIQYF,TGTGCCAGCAGCCGTACCCCGGGGGAGTACATTCAGTACTTC
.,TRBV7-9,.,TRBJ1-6,CASSFATGPSSYNSPLHF,TGTGCCAGCAGCTTTGCGACCGGGCCGAGCTCCTATAATTCACCCCTCCACTTT
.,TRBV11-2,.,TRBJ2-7,CASSLIHAGPPREQYF,TGTGCCAGCAGCTTAATCCATGCGGGGCCCCCTAGGGAGCAGTACTTC
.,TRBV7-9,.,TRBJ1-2,CASSPGLIYGYTF,TGTGCCAGCAGCCCGGGACTGATCTATGGCTACACCTTC
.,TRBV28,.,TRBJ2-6,CASSQGSSGANVLTF,TGTGCCAGCAGTCAGGGTTCCTCTGGGGCCAACGTCCTGACTTTC
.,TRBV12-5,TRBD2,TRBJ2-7,CASGLREASGIEYEQYF,TGTGCTAGTGGTTTGAGGGAGGCTAGCGGGATTGAGTACGAGCAGTACTTC
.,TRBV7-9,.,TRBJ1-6,CASSSGGNSPLHF,TGTGCCAGCAGTTCCGGTGGTAATTCACCCCTCCACTTT
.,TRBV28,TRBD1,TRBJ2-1,CASSSYGQGSYNEQFF,TGTGCCAGCAGTTCCTACGGACAGGGATCCTACAATGAGCAGTTCTTC
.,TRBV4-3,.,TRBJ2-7,CASSQDMDYEQYF,TGCGCCAGCAGCCAAGACATGGACTACGAGCAGTACTTC
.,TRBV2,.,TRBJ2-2,CATEQRFANTGELFF,TGTGCCACCGAGCAGCGGTTCGCGAACACCGGGGAGCTGTTTTTT
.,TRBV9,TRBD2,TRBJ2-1,CASSATSGSYNEQFF,TGTGCCAGCAGCGCGACTAGCGGGTCTTACAATGAGCAGTTCTTC
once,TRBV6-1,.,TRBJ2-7,CATLTGGIEQYF,TGTGCCACCCTAACGGGGGGCATCGAGCAGTACTTC
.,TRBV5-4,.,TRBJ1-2,CASSLGGGNGYTF,TGTGCCAGCAGCTTGGGAGGGGGGAATGGCTACACCTTC